This TCR beta chain was obtained from a study of blood T cell repertoires in COVID-19. As originally analysed: Scientists estimated how many nucleated cells there were by amplifying reference gene primers. Assay: immunoSEQ multiplex PCR; the TCRdb copy retains only in-frame clones and omits some. The V and J calls and clone size come from that table; D and trimming were worked out from the DNA. The repertoire holds 99,000 or so clones, with around 76% as singletons. The CDR3 extends over 15 amino acids. The V gene's germline CDR1 is LGHDT and CDR2 YNNKEL (reference sequence). Between the trimmed V and J ends, which lost 1 base and 2 bases, there was a span of 9 bases.

The chain uses TRBV3-1 (or the pseudogene TRBV3-2) and TRBJ1-5; the D gene is possibly TRBD1 (6 bases). The sequence was collected from a woman in her 70s with acute or convalescent COVID-19. Sequences were obtained from peripheral blood. In nucleotides, the CDR3 is TGTGCCAGCAGCCAAGGCAGACAGGGCAATCAGCCCCAGCATTTT. Translating gives CASSQGRQGNQPQHF.